Presented here are 25 T cell receptor beta chains from one specimen sequenced in a study of identical twins. Each CDR3 protein gets one entry after TCRdb re-called the 5' RACE reads with MiXCR. Altogether hundreds of thousands of distinct CDR3 sequences are present, 7.5% to 9.5% being singletons, with the ten largest covering approximately 6.5%. A further study also used this sample, focusing on yellow fever vaccine responses in identical twins.

The sample taken for sequencing was CD8+ T cells sorted from blood. All receptors derive from a woman under 30 in good health.

This clonotype was detected many times. The chain joins TRBV5-1 to TRBJ2-1; a possible D gene is TRBD1 (6 bases). Deletions cut 1 base from V and 4 bases from J, with 12 bases between. There are 15 residues in the CDR3. From germline, CDR1 is SGHRS and CDR2 YFSETQ. The chain's CDR3 is CASSLSWTEYNEQFF. The CDR3 DNA reads as TGCGCCAGCAGCTTGAGTTGGACAGAGTACAATGAGCAGTTCTTC.

This chain uses TRBV7-3 with TRBJ2-7; no clear D. The V end was cut by 0 bases, the J end by 6 bases, with 9 bases between. Germline V gene sequence: CDR1 SGHTA, CDR2 FQGTGA. The CDR3 is 13 residues long. The CDR3 nucleotides are TGTGCCAGCAGCTTAACGACTTTCTCCGAGCAGTACTTC. Its translation is CASSLTTFSEQYF.

This clonotype was detected many times. The chain carries TRBV9 and TRBJ2-7; 9 bases match TRBD1. J was trimmed by 4 bases and V by 3 bases; bases with no gene match: 5. Germline-derived CDR1 and CDR2 are SGDLS and YYNGEE. The CDR3 is made up of 14 amino acids. CDR3 sequence: CASSAGTGNYEQYF. The CDR3 DNA reads TGTGCCAGCAGCGCCGGGACAGGGAATTACGAGCAGTACTTC. Using reference TRBV9 and TRBJ2-7 for the parts outside the CDR3, the full variable domain is DSGVTQTPKHLITATGQRVTLRCSPRSGDLSVYWYQQSLDQGLQFLIQYYNGEERAKGNILERFSAQQFPDLHSELNLSSLELGDSALYFCASSAGTGNYEQYFGPGTRLTVT.

The J gene is TRBJ2-6, the V gene TRBV11-2; D may be TRBD1 (5 bases). The V gene's germline CDR1 is SGHAT and CDR2 FQNNGV. This CDR3 region has 19 residues. The V gene lost 1 base and the J gene lost 1 base, with 17 bases spanning the gap. This chain's CDR3 is CASSLGGLVYRSGANVLTF. CDR3 coding DNA: TGTGCCAGCAGCTTAGGGGGCTTGGTCTATCGATCTGGGGCCAACGTCCTGACTTTC.

In its sample, this clonotype was seen a few times. The V and J genes are TRBV28 and TRBJ2-7, with 7 bases that match TRBD1. Trimming removed 3 bases from V and 6 bases from J; junction bases left unmatched: 8. CDR3 size: 14 residues. CDR1 is MDHEN and CDR2 is SYDVKM in the germline V gene. The CDR3 sequence: CASSFVQGHREQYF. The CDR3 region has the DNA TGTGCCAGCAGTTTTGTACAGGGGCATCGCGAGCAGTACTTC.

The sample holds a few counts of this clonotype. The V gene is TRBV24-1, the J gene TRBJ2-1; D ambiguous. This CDR3 comprises 13 residues. Trimming left V 6 bases short and J 0 bases short, with 5 bases between. CDR1 and CDR2 (germline): KGHDR, SFDVKD. The CDR3 sequence is CATSPFSYNEQFF. DNA for the CDR3: TGTGCCACCAGTCCCTTCTCCTACAATGAGCAGTTCTTC.

This clonotype was picked up one time. The chain carries TRBV11-2 and TRBJ2-3; 10 bases align to TRBD2. J lost 2 bases, V lost 5 bases, and 7 bases had no gene match. CDR1 SGHAT and CDR2 FQNNGV come from the germline V gene. The CDR3 contains 16 residues. The CDR3 protein is CASSPETSGFTDTQYF. In DNA form, the CDR3 reads TGTGCCAGCAGCCCAGAGACTAGCGGGTTCACAGATACGCAGTATTTT.

In this sample, this clonotype turned up a few times. The V call is TRBV3-1, the J call TRBJ2-5, with 7 bases that match TRBD1. Trimming took 5 bases from V and 7 from J; bases not matched to a gene: 10. The germline V gene encodes CDR1 LGHDT and CDR2 YNNKEL (reference sequence). The CDR3 extends over 14 amino acids. The CDR3, as DNA: TGTGCCAGCAGCGGTGACAGGGTGATCTGGACCCAGTACTTC. It is translated as CASSGDRVIWTQYF.

This clonotype occurred many times. The chain links TRBV4-3 to TRBJ2-7; D not certain. The CDR3 loop spans 13 amino acids. V lost 3 bases and J 3 bases, leaving 9 bases between the germline ends. In germline, CDR1 is LGHNA, CDR2 YSLEER. CDR3 bases: TGCGCCAGCAGCCAGAAAGTAGGCTACGAGCAGTACTTC. Translated, it gives CASSQKVGYEQYF.

The chain combines TRBV13 with TRBJ2-7; 10 bases align to TRBD2. CDR3 length equals 15 residues. CDR1 is PRHDT, CDR2 FYEKMQ, per germline (reference sequence). V lost 4 bases, J lost 0 bases, and 3 bases stayed unmatched. CDR3 nucleotide sequence: TGTGCCAGCAGCTCGCAGCGGGAGGGCTCCTACGAGCAGTACTTC. This translates into CASSSQREGSYEQYF.

The rearrangement uses TRBV27 and TRBJ2-7; D gene uncertain. Between the trimmed V and J ends, which lost 6 bases and 3 bases, there was a span of 12 bases. This CDR3 contains 13 residues. Germline lookup yields CDR1 MNHEY and CDR2 SMNVEV (reference sequence). DNA for the CDR3: TGTGCCAGCAGCACCGGTCATAGCTACGAGCAGTACTTC. Protein sequence: CASSTGHSYEQYF.

This clonotype was observed at least ten times. This chain uses TRBV4-3 with TRBJ2-1, with D perhaps TRBD1 (5 bases). There are 15 residues in the CDR3. Germline CDR1 reads LGHNA; CDR2 reads YSLEER. The V end was cut by 0 bases, the J end by 8 bases, with 14 bases between. The CDR3 protein is CASSQDPGFTDEQFF. The CDR3 DNA reads TGCGCCAGCAGCCAAGATCCAGGGTTCACGGATGAGCAGTTCTTC.

This clonotype was counted many times. This sequence joins TRBV27 and TRBJ2-7, with D hard to call. The V gene's germline CDR1 is MNHEY and CDR2 SMNVEV (reference sequence). Trimming took off 5 bases at V and 0 bases at J, with 8 bases between the two ends. The CDR3 runs to 13 residues. The CDR3 region has the DNA TGTGCCAGCAGTCCACGATACTCCTACGAGCAGTACTTC. Protein product: CASSPRYSYEQYF.

The chain links TRBV10-3 to TRBJ2-7; 13 nucleotides agree with TRBD2. Unmatched junction bases numbered 14, after V lost 7 bases and J lost 2 bases. Germline loops: CDR1 ENHRY, CDR2 SYGVKD. The CDR3 contains 18 residues. CDR3 residues: CAITDSTSGGSSPYEQYF. CDR3 sequence (DNA): TGTGCCATCACCGACTCGACTAGCGGGGGGTCTTCCCCCTACGAGCAGTACTTC.

This clonotype was detected many times. The chain combines TRBV27 with TRBJ2-1; D is unclear. The CDR3 sequence is 12 residues long. Germline V gene lookup returns CDR1 MNHEY and CDR2 SMNVEV (reference sequence). Deletions cut 5 bases from V and 5 bases from J, with 7 bases between. The CDR3 loop is CASSKPNNEQFF. The CDR3 coding sequence is TGTGCCAGCAGTAAGCCGAACAATGAGCAGTTCTTC.

This clonotype has more than one count but fewer than ten. The chain joins TRBV7-6 to TRBJ2-1; 9 nucleotides agree with TRBD1. The ends lost 1 base at V and 4 bases at J; junction bases unmatched: 17. CDR3 length: 20 amino acids. Germline assignment: CDR1 SGHVS and CDR2 FNYEAQ. CDR3 in amino acids: CASSLGGQGKGVGPYNEQFF. As DNA, the CDR3 is TGTGCCAGCAGCTTAGGGGGACAGGGTAAAGGCGTAGGCCCATACAATGAGCAGTTCTTC.

This clonotype was seen ten or more times. This sequence joins TRBV4-3 and TRBJ2-1; the D gene is possibly TRBD2 (5 bases). V dropped 0 bases and J dropped 0 bases, with 9 bases sitting between them. The CDR3 length is 16 residues. Germline-derived CDR1 and CDR2 are LGHNA and YSLEER. The CDR3 DNA reads TGCGCCAGCAGCCAAGATTTGGGGAGCTCCTACAATGAGCAGTTCTTC. Protein product: CASSQDLGSSYNEQFF.

The V gene is TRBV28, the J gene TRBJ2-1; D not certain. V shed 3 bases and J shed 9 bases, with 12 bases lying between them. From germline, CDR1 is MDHEN and CDR2 SYDVKM. The CDR3 contains 13 residues. The CDR3 DNA follows: TGTGCCAGCAGTTTGACGAGTTTTGGTGAGCAGTTCTTC. Encoded protein: CASSLTSFGEQFF.

The table lists this clonotype with a few counts. The chain has TRBV20-1 and TRBJ2-1; possible D gene TRBD2, 5 bases. Trimming took off 3 bases at V and 5 bases at J, with 17 bases between the two ends. The CDR3 has 15 residues. The V gene's germline CDR1 is DFQATT and CDR2 SNEGSKA (reference sequence). The CDR3 region has the DNA TGCAGTGCTAGTCATGGGGAGCCCCGTGACAATGAGCAGTTCTTC. Its translation is CSASHGEPRDNEQFF.

This clonotype occurred many times. The rearrangement uses TRBV4-2 and TRBJ2-7, with 11 bases identical to TRBD2. V shed 2 bases and J 5 bases; nucleotides not matched to a gene: 8. Per the germline V gene, CDR1 is LGHNA and CDR2 is YNFKEQ. This CDR3 region has 16 residues. The CDR3 bases are TGTGCCAGCAGCCAACCTACTAGCGGGAGCGGCGACGAGCAGTACTTC. Translation: CASSQPTSGSGDEQYF.

This clonotype was recorded many times. The chain combines TRBV4-2 with TRBJ2-1, with TRBD2 matching 8 bases. CDR3 size: 18 residues. Trimming removed 1 base from V and 0 bases from J; junction bases left unmatched: 8. From germline, CDR1 is LGHNA and CDR2 YNFKEQ. CDR3 protein: CASSQAKAGALSYNEQFF. The CDR3 DNA is TGTGCCAGCAGCCAAGCAAAAGCGGGAGCTCTCTCCTACAATGAGCAGTTCTTC.

The chain combines TRBV9 with TRBJ1-3, with D maybe TRBD1 (6 bases). From germline, CDR1 is SGDLS and CDR2 YYNGEE. CDR3 length equals 17 residues. Trimming took off 4 bases at V and 1 base at J, with 18 bases between the two ends. CDR3 coding DNA: TGTGCCAGCAGCCCGCAGACAGGACTAAGATCTGGAAACACCATATATTTT. Protein: CASSPQTGLRSGNTIYF.

A word on this clonotype: This may come from a read error, since a much larger clone is one base off. V is TRBV7-9 and J is TRBJ2-7; D perhaps matches TRBD2 (5 bases). The CDR3 sequence is 14 residues long. Trimming cost V 6 bases and J 7 bases, with 19 bases left between them. Germline V gene lookup returns CDR1 SEHNR and CDR2 FQNEAQ (reference sequence). CDR3 amino acids: CASSWVEGTREQYF. Written as DNA, the CDR3 is TGTGCCAGCAGTTGGGTAGAGGGTACAAGGGAGCAGTACTTC.

This chain uses TRBV4-3 with TRBJ2-3; no reliable D call. The germline gives CDR1 LGHNA, CDR2 YSLEER. Trimming left V 0 bases short and J 3 bases short, with 10 bases between. The CDR3 runs to 15 residues. In DNA, the CDR3 is TGCGCCAGCAGCCAAGATATCCCGGTTACAGATACGCAGTATTTT. Translating gives CASSQDIPVTDTQYF.

V and J are TRBV29-1 and TRBJ2-5, with D perhaps TRBD1 or TRBD2 (5 bases each). Trimming removed 2 bases from V and 2 bases from J, with 12 bases in between. In germline, CDR1 is SQVTM, CDR2 ANQGSEA. CDR3 size: 14 residues. The CDR3 DNA follows: TGCAGCGTTGAATATCGGGACGGACAAGAGACCCAGTACTTC. Translation gives CSVEYRDGQETQYF.